The 32 T cell receptor beta chains below were found in one sample sequenced in a study of cytomegalovirus exposure and HLA in healthy donors (dated by TCRdb to the late 2010s). Receptor amplification or capture employed the immunoSEQ multiplex PCR assay. The multiplex PCR relied on a mix of 60 forward primers for TCR Vbeta segments and 13 reverse primers for TCR Jbeta segments. TCRdb obtained this table from immuneACCESS and retained in-frame rearrangements with V and J assigned. These tables miss some clones; where compared with another copy, unresolved V genes account for less than half of the shortfall, and the remainder is unexplained. The data table for this sample lists about 200,000 clones. Approximately 0.74% of the sample rests with the top ten. Sequenced sample: PBMCs. These receptors all stem from a boy aged 5-17 years in good health and CMV-seronegative.

The V gene is TRBV6-5, the J gene TRBJ1-1, with 8 nucleotides matching TRBD1. V was clipped by 0 bases and J by 7 bases; unmatched bases: 7. The CDR3 has 15 residues. Germline V gene data show CDR1 as MNHEY and CDR2 as SVGAGI. CDR3 sequence reads: CASSYSNRGKVEAFF. The CDR3 coding sequence is TGTGCCAGCAGTTACTCGAACAGGGGGAAAGTTGAAGCTTTCTTT.

V and J are TRBV7-6 and TRBJ2-7; 9 bases line up with TRBD1. The ends lost 0 bases at V and 4 bases at J; junction bases unmatched: 4. CDR3 size: 15 residues. CDR1 SGHVS and CDR2 FNYEAQ come from the germline V gene. This CDR3 is CASSLALDRGYEQYF. As DNA, the CDR3 is TGTGCCAGCAGCTTAGCGCTGGACAGGGGTTACGAGCAGTACTTC.

The chain is built from TRBV18 and TRBJ1-2; 7 bases line up with TRBD1. Unmatched junction bases numbered 14, after V lost 5 bases and J lost 5 bases. The CDR3 spans 16 residues. Per the germline V gene, CDR1 is KGHSH and CDR2 is LQKENI. CDR3 sequence (DNA): TGTGCCAGCTCAATTCCCCCGCCGGGACAGACATATGGCTACACCTTC. This translates into CASSIPPPGQTYGYTF.

V is TRBV30 and J is TRBJ2-7; a possible D gene is TRBD2 (6 bases). V gave up 3 bases and J gave up 2 bases, with 17 bases separating them. This CDR3 is built from 15 residues. Germline CDR1 is GTSNPN and CDR2 is SVGIG (reference sequence). This chain's CDR3 is CAWSDARTIPYEQYF. CDR3 DNA sequence: TGTGCCTGGAGCGACGCCCGGACTATCCCCTACGAGCAGTACTTC.

About this clone itself: The germline gene is not matched at one end of the junction; a read error may be the cause. The sample has other DNA sequences that encode this CDR3 too. The V gene is TRBV7-9, the J gene TRBJ2-7; TRBD1 agrees at 7 bases. CDR1 SEHNR and CDR2 FQNEAQ come from the germline V gene (reference sequence). The CDR3 covers 15 residues. Here the CDR3 reads CASSETGKRVGEQYF. In DNA form, the CDR3 reads TGTGCTAGCAGCGAGACAGGGAAAAGAGTCGGCGAGCAGTACTTC.

The J gene is TRBJ2-1, the V gene TRBV28, with 15 bases identical to TRBD2. Germline V gene data show CDR1 as MDHEN and CDR2 as SYDVKM. J lost 3 bases, V lost 8 bases, and 5 bases had no gene match. This CDR3 contains 16 residues. The CDR3 region has the DNA TGTGCCAGCTATGGGACTAGCGGGGGGTTCTACAATGAGCAGTTCTTC. It translates to CASYGTSGGFYNEQFF.

Comment on this clone: Other DNA variants within this sample encode the same CDR3. The J gene is TRBJ2-1, the V gene TRBV6-4; TRBD2 aligns across 14 bases. CDR3 length: 15 amino acids. Germline V gene sequence: CDR1 MRHNA, CDR2 SNTAGT. V lost 4 bases to trimming and J lost 4 bases; unmatched junction nucleotides: 0. CDR3 bases: TGTGCCAGCAGTGGGACTAGCGGGGGGTACAATGAGCAGTTCTTC. Translating it yields CASSGTSGGYNEQFF.

The chain recombines TRBV7-3 with TRBJ2-1, with 8 bases that match TRBD2. CDR1 SGHTA and CDR2 FQGTGA come from the germline V gene. The CDR3 extends over 16 amino acids. Germline trimming cut 2 bases from V and 7 bases from J; bases unmatched to any gene: 10. This CDR3 reads CASSLLHGGAGNEQFF. The DNA of the CDR3 is TGTGCCAGCAGCTTACTTCACGGGGGGGCGGGTAATGAGCAGTTCTTC. Full variable domain (rest looked up from reference TRBV7-3 and TRBJ2-1): GAGVSQTPSNKVTEKGKYVELRCDPISGHTALYWYRQSLGQGPEFLIYFQGTGAADDSGLPNDRFFAVRPEGSVSTLKIQRTERGDSAVYLCASSLLHGGAGNEQFFGPGTRLTVL.

CDR3 DNA sequence: TGTGCCAGCAGCGTCGGGACAGGGGCCACTGAAGCTTTCTTT. Amino acid sequence: CASSVGTGATEAFF. The chain employs TRBV7-9 and TRBJ1-1, with TRBD1 matching 10 bases. Germline V gene data show CDR1 as SEHNR and CDR2 as FQNEAQ (reference sequence). The ends lost 5 bases at V and 4 bases at J; junction bases unmatched: 4. The CDR3 contains 14 residues.

The chain joins TRBV7-3 to TRBJ2-1; 7 bases line up with TRBD1. The germline gives CDR1 SGHTA, CDR2 FQGTGA. The CDR3 is 12 amino acids. J lost 8 bases, V lost 5 bases, and 3 bases had no gene match. The CDR3 reads CASSAGGYEQFF. For the CDR3, the DNA is TGTGCCAGCAGCGCAGGGGGATATGAGCAGTTCTTC.

V and J are TRBV6-5 and TRBJ2-3, with D possibly being TRBD2 (6 bases). This CDR3 spans 15 amino acids. V dropped 6 bases and J dropped 5 bases, with 18 bases sitting between them. Germline lookup yields CDR1 MNHEY and CDR2 SVGAGI. CDR3 in amino acids: CASRRDSKGGDTQYF. CDR3 DNA: TGTGCCAGCAGAAGGGACTCTAAGGGTGGAGATACGCAGTATTTT.

The V and J genes are TRBV7-9 and TRBJ2-4, with no clear D. V was shortened by 3 bases and J by 3 bases, with 9 bases between the two germline ends. This CDR3 has 14 residues. Per the germline V gene, CDR1 is SEHNR and CDR2 is FQNEAQ (reference sequence). Here the CDR3 reads CASSFGTDKNIQYF. DNA for the CDR3: TGTGCCAGCAGCTTCGGAACAGACAAAAACATTCAGTACTTC.

This chain joins TRBV28 and TRBJ2-5; D perhaps matches TRBD1 (5 bases). With 2 bases removed from V and 9 bases from J, the gap between germline ends came to 16 bases. The CDR3 has 14 residues. Per germline, CDR1 MDHEN and CDR2 SYDVKM. CDR3 DNA sequence: TGTGCCAGCAGTTTAGTGTCAGGGATCAGGGCCCAGTACTTC. Encoded protein: CASSLVSGIRAQYF.

The rearrangement links TRBV30 to TRBJ1-1; the D gene is possibly TRBD1 (6 bases). The CDR3 is 14 residues long. Germline V CDR1 and CDR2: GTSNPN, SVGIG (reference sequence). Between the trimmed V and J ends, which lost 7 bases and 3 bases, there was a span of 18 bases. This CDR3 is CASQRGFGYTEAFF. CDR3 bases: TGTGCCTCCCAGAGGGGGTTTGGGTACACTGAAGCTTTCTTT.

This chain connects TRBV19 to TRBJ2-5; D may be TRBD2 (5 bases). V lost 4 bases, J lost 5 bases, and 11 bases lay in between. The germline V gene has CDR1 LNHDA and CDR2 SQIVND (reference sequence). The CDR3 has 13 amino acids. The CDR3 coding sequence is TGTGCCAGTAGTAATCCGGGATGGGAGACCCAGTACTTC. Its protein product is CASSNPGWETQYF.

The chain employs TRBV19 and TRBJ2-6, with D maybe TRBD1 (5 bases). Germline CDR1 LNHDA, CDR2 SQIVND (reference sequence). The CDR3 extends over 16 amino acids. The V and J ends lost 2 bases and 0 bases respectively, with 8 bases between them. The DNA for the CDR3 is TGTGCCAGTAGTATACACAGGCCCTCTGGGGCCAACGTCCTGACTTTC. This codes for CASSIHRPSGANVLTF.

This chain uses TRBV15 with TRBJ1-1; D remains ambiguous. The germline V gene encodes CDR1 LNHNV and CDR2 YYDKDF (reference sequence). The CDR3 sequence is 15 residues long. The V end was cut by 0 bases, the J end by 1 base, with 9 bases between. This CDR3 is CATSRDRVRNTEAFF. DNA of the CDR3: TGTGCCACCAGCAGAGATCGTGTCAGGAACACTGAAGCTTTCTTT.

The chain carries TRBV6-5 and TRBJ2-6, with a tentative D call TRBD1 (5 bases). Trimming cost V 5 bases and J 1 base, with 9 bases left between them. The CDR3 has 15 amino acids. Germline CDR1 MNHEY, CDR2 SVGAGI. The DNA for the CDR3 is TGTGCCAGCAGTCCATCAGGGTCTGGGGCCAACGTCCTGACTTTC. As protein: CASSPSGSGANVLTF.

V is TRBV9 and J is TRBJ2-7; D may be TRBD1 (6 bases). Trimming removed 5 bases at V and 7 bases at J, with 13 bases between. The germline gives CDR1 SGDLS, CDR2 YYNGEE. The CDR3 consists of 12 residues. The chain's CDR3 is CASSTGMGEQYF. The CDR3 nucleotides read TGTGCCAGCAGTACAGGGATGGGGGAGCAGTACTTC.

J is TRBJ2-7 and V is TRBV4-3, with D perhaps TRBD2 (5 bases). The CDR3 is made up of 16 amino acids. V was shortened by 0 bases and J by 3 bases, with 15 bases between the two germline ends. CDR1 is LGHNA, CDR2 YSLEER, per germline. CDR3 sequence (DNA): TGCGCCAGCAGCCAAGATAGGGCTATTCGGGGCTACGAGCAGTACTTC. Translation gives CASSQDRAIRGYEQYF.

The CDR3 DNA reads TGTGCCAGCAGCAAGGGACTAGCGGGGGGGGCCGAGCAGTACTTC. Protein: CASSKGLAGGAEQYF. The chain combines TRBV7-2 with TRBJ2-7, with 16 bases that match TRBD2. The CDR3 is 15 residues long. Per germline, CDR1 SGHTA and CDR2 FQGNSA. The V gene end was trimmed by 5 bases and the J gene end by 6 bases; junction bases not matched to a gene: 4.

The chain has TRBV19 and TRBJ2-2, with 7 nucleotides matching TRBD1. V gave up 9 bases and J gave up 4 bases; unmatched junction bases: 5. The CDR3 extends over 13 amino acids. Germline lookup yields CDR1 LNHDA and CDR2 SQIVND (reference sequence). CDR3 sequence (DNA): TGTGCCAGCAGAAGGACAGGCACCGGGGAGCTGTTTTTT. Protein: CASRRTGTGELFF.

The CDR3 protein is CASRYSGPRVSGNTIYF. DNA of the CDR3: TGTGCCAGTAGATATAGCGGGCCGCGAGTTTCTGGAAACACCATATATTTT. The chain recombines TRBV19 with TRBJ1-3, with D uncertain. The CDR3 sequence is 17 residues long. Deletions cut 6 bases from V and 1 base from J, with 19 bases between. Germline V lookup: CDR1 LNHDA, CDR2 SQIVND (reference sequence).

The chain couples TRBV7-8 to TRBJ2-5; tentative D call: TRBD1 (5 bases). Germline lookup yields CDR1 SGHVS and CDR2 FQNEAQ. V was trimmed by 5 bases and J by 2 bases, leaving 15 bases between them. This CDR3 contains 15 residues. DNA of the CDR3: TGTGCCAGCAGCGTCAGAGGACAACCGCAAGAGACCCAGTACTTC. It is translated as CASSVRGQPQETQYF.

The chain couples TRBV6-6 to TRBJ1-5, with 9 bases matching TRBD1. Germline assignment: CDR1 MNHNY and CDR2 SVGAGI (reference sequence). This CDR3 contains 14 residues. The V and J ends lost 8 bases and 3 bases, in that order; junction bases with no gene match: 5. CDR3 amino acids: CASEQGAHNQPQHF. CDR3 bases: TGTGCCAGCGAACAGGGGGCACACAATCAGCCCCAGCATTTT.

The chain is built from TRBV19 and TRBJ2-1; D is ambiguous. Between the trimmed V and J ends, which lost 8 bases and 0 bases, there was a span of 14 bases. CDR3 length: 15 residues. Germline V gene data show CDR1 as LNHDA and CDR2 as SQIVND (reference sequence). CDR3 bases: TGTGCCAGTCGTCTAAGTAGGAGCTCCTACAATGAGCAGTTCTTC. Its translation: CASRLSRSSYNEQFF. Full variable domain (rest looked up from reference TRBV19 and TRBJ2-1): DGGITQSPKYLFRKEGQNVTLSCEQNLNHDAMYWYRQDPGQGLRLIYYSQIVNDFQKGDIAEGYSVSREKKESFPLTVTSAQKNPTAFYLCASRLSRSSYNEQFFGPGTRLTVL.

The V gene is TRBV2, the J gene TRBJ2-3; TRBD2 aligns across 13 bases. There are 16 residues in the CDR3. V lost 4 bases and J lost 2; bases outside the gene matches: 3. Germline lookup yields CDR1 SNHLY and CDR2 FYNNEI. The CDR3 region is CASSVGLAGATDTQYF. DNA of the CDR3: TGTGCCAGCAGTGTCGGACTAGCGGGGGCCACAGATACGCAGTATTTT.

The rearrangement uses TRBV30 and TRBJ2-6, with a possible D match to TRBD1 (6 bases). Trimming cost V 3 bases and J 5 bases, with 17 bases left between them. The length of the CDR3 is 16 residues. Germline V gene data show CDR1 as GTSNPN and CDR2 as SVGIG (reference sequence). The CDR3, as DNA: TGTGCCTGGAGCGTCGCAGGGGACCCCCGGGCCAACGTCCTGACTTTC. Its protein is CAWSVAGDPRANVLTF. Full variable domain (remainder filled in from reference TRBV30 and TRBJ2-6): SQTIHQWPATLVQPVGSPLSLECTVEGTSNPNLYWYRQAAGRGLQLLFYSVGIGQISSEVPQNLSASRPQDRQFILSSKKLLLSDSGFYLCAWSVAGDPRANVLTFGAGSRLTVL.

The V gene is TRBV12-5, the J gene TRBJ2-3, with TRBD1 matching over 9 bases. There are 14 residues in the CDR3. Germline V CDR1 and CDR2: LGHNT, FRNRAP. J lost 4 bases, V lost 5 bases, and 4 bases had no gene match. The CDR3 DNA reads as TGTGCTAGTGGTCCTGGACAGGGGCCAGATACGCAGTATTTT. Protein: CASGPGQGPDTQYF.

The rearrangement uses TRBV11-2 and TRBJ2-7; D is undetermined. Germline V lookup: CDR1 SGHAT, CDR2 FQNNGV. Trimming took 0 bases from V and 1 from J, leaving 4 bases between them. CDR3 length: 13 residues. This chain's CDR3 is CASSLDTSYEQYF. The DNA of the CDR3 is TGTGCCAGCAGCTTAGATACTTCCTACGAGCAGTACTTC.

The chain combines TRBV28 with TRBJ1-3; tentatively, D is TRBD1 (5 bases). This CDR3 spans 13 amino acids. CDR1 and CDR2 from the germline V gene are MDHEN and SYDVKM. V was cut by 4 bases and J by 7 bases, with 11 bases left in between. CDR3 amino acids: CASSYDRGNTIYF. The CDR3 DNA is TGTGCCAGCAGTTACGACCGGGGGAACACCATATATTTT.

Turning to this clone: Because it lacks the conserved phenylalanine or tryptophan at the end, this CDR3 is likely a read error. The DNA is omitted, as the CDR3 cannot be located on it reliably, and the CDR3 follows TCRdb's listing. This rearrangement joins TRBV1 to TRBJ1-6; whether TRBD1, the table's D call, matches the DNA was not checked. TRBV1 is described as a pseudogene. The CDR3 numbers 10 amino acids, ends counted. This CDR3 is CTSSVPEGAG.